This TCR beta chain is drawn from a study of blood T cell repertoires in COVID-19. Study in general: In each case, the material was cDNA or gDNA derived from T cells, B-cell-depleted T cells, or PBMCs.

As originally analysed: Nucleated cell number was recorded as an estimate derived from reference gene primer amplification. Sequencing used immunoSEQ multiplex PCR; TCRdb keeps in-frame clones, though not all of them. V, J and clone size reflect that table, while D and trimming were determined from the DNA. This sample has about 81,000 clones, with 89% found just once. The receptor's source is a man in his 70s with active or convalescent COVID-19. The sample consisted of peripheral blood.

CDR3 sequence: CASSPEGTGRDGYTF. CDR3 DNA: TGTGCCAGCAGCCCAGAGGGGACAGGGAGGGATGGCTACACCTTC. The chain is built from TRBV9 and TRBJ1-2; 9 positions agree with TRBD1. The CDR3 loop spans 15 amino acids. CDR1 SGDLS and CDR2 YYNGEE come from the germline V gene. Germline trimming cut 4 bases from V and 6 bases from J; bases unmatched to any gene: 10.